This T cell receptor (beta chain) was recovered during a study of cytomegalovirus exposure and HLA in healthy donors. Whole-study results and caveats: There were some public TCRs occurring in many donors, but most TCR sequences were rare.

Remarks on this clone: Antigen: not known.

TCRdb keeps only in-frame clones here, not all; method: immunoSEQ multiplex PCR. The sample contains about 360,000 clones, just over 85% of which appear only once. Per the germline V gene, CDR1 is SGHVS and CDR2 is FNYEAQ. The CDR3 has 12 residues. V was pared by 4 bases and J by 3 bases, with 3 bases between. This sequence originates from a woman younger than 30 in good health and CMV-seronegative. V is TRBV7-6 and J is TRBJ2-2; no clear D. Material: PBMCs. The CDR3 sequence: CASSSYTGELFF. Written as DNA, the CDR3 is TGTGCCAGCAGCTCATACACCGGGGAGCTGTTTTTT.